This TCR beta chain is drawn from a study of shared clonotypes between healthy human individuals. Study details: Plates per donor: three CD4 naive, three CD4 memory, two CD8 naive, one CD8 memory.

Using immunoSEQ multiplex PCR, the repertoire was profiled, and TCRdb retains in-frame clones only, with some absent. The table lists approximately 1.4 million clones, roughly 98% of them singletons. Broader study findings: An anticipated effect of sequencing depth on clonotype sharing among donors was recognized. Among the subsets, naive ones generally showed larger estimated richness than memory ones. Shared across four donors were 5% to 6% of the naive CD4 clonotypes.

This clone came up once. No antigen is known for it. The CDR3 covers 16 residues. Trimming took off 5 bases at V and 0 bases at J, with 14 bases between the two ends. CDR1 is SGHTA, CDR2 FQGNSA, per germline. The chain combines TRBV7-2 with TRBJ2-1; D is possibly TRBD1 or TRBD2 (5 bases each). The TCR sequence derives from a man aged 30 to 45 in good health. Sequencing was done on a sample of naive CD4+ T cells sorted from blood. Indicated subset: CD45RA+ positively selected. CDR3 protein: CASSLYGTDSYNEQFF. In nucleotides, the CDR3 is TGTGCCAGCAGCCTATACGGGACGGACTCCTACAATGAGCAGTTCTTC.